Below are 10 T cell receptor beta chains sequenced from a single sample in a study of blood T cell repertoires in COVID-19. Profiling relied on immunoSEQ multiplex PCR, and the TCRdb table lists in-frame clones only, not all of them. The sample shows some 310,000 clones, nearly 90% of them seen only once. The sequencing input was PBMCs or T cells enriched from blood (not recorded which). The receptor source for this set is a woman in her 30s who had recovered from COVID-19.

V is TRBV18 and J is TRBJ1-5, with 7 bases identical to TRBD1. This CDR3 spans 17 amino acids. Trimming took 2 bases from V and 0 from J; bases not matched to a gene: 7. CDR1 is KGHSH, CDR2 LQKENI, per germline. The CDR3 region has the DNA TGTGCCAGCTCACCAGTAGGGGGCCAGGGTAGCAATCAGCCCCAGCATTTT. This encodes CASSPVGGQGSNQPQHF. The entire variable domain, with the rest obtained from reference TRBV18 and TRBJ1-5, is as follows: NAGVMQNPRHLVRRRGQEARLRCSPMKGHSHVYWYRQLPEEGLKFMVYLQKENIIDESGMPKERFSAEFPKEGPSILRIQQVVRGDSAAYFCASSPVGGQGSNQPQHFGDGTRLSIL.

The chain joins TRBV21-1 to TRBJ2-5; TRBD2 is taken as the D call from the table, unchecked against the DNA. TRBV21-1 represents a pseudogene. The CDR3 is 19 amino acids. The CDR3 nucleotides read TGTGCCAGCAGCAAACGGCAGAAAAACCGACGGGAGTGTCAAGAGACCCAGTACTTC. It is translated as CASSKRQKNRRECQETQYF.

Here the CDR3 reads CASSPSLAAGGVDTQYF. The DNA for the CDR3 is TGTGCCAGCAGCCCCTCCCTGGCCGCGGGAGGGGTAGATACGCAGTATTTT. The rearrangement uses TRBV7-2 and TRBJ2-3, with 9 bases lining up with TRBD2. Germline CDR1 is SGHTA and CDR2 is FQGNSA. With 5 bases clipped from V and 5 bases from J, the junction kept 14 bases outside the gene matches. The CDR3 is 17 amino acids.

The V gene is TRBV29-1, the J gene TRBJ2-3; 13 positions agree with TRBD2. V lost 0 bases, J lost 2 bases, and 5 bases stayed unmatched. CDR3 length: 17 amino acids. The V gene's germline CDR1 is SQVTM and CDR2 ANQGSEA. The DNA of the CDR3 is TGCAGCGTTGAAGAAAGACTAGCGGGAGGATACACAGATACGCAGTATTTT. Translating gives CSVEERLAGGYTDTQYF.

The genes are TRBV12-5 and TRBJ2-1, with 12 nucleotides matching TRBD2. The CDR3 covers 15 residues. Germline loops: CDR1 LGHNT, CDR2 FRNRAP. Trimming removed 3 bases from V and 6 bases from J; junction bases left unmatched: 3. The CDR3 here is CASGLRLAGVNEQFF. In DNA form, the CDR3 reads TGTGCTAGTGGTTTACGACTAGCGGGAGTCAATGAGCAGTTCTTC.

The chain recombines TRBV19 with TRBJ1-2, with 11 bases lining up with TRBD1. Germline assignment: CDR1 LNHDA and CDR2 SQIVND (reference sequence). V lost 7 bases to trimming and J lost 8 bases; unmatched junction nucleotides: 6. The CDR3 loop spans 13 amino acids. DNA of the CDR3: TGTGCCAGTAAGGGACAGGGGGTAGGCGGCTACACCTTC. Its protein product is CASKGQGVGGYTF.

The chain uses TRBV28 and TRBJ1-2; 8 bases agree with TRBD1. The CDR3 has 13 amino acids. Per germline, CDR1 MDHEN and CDR2 SYDVKM. V was pared by 2 bases and J by 13 bases, with 9 bases of the junction left unmatched. The CDR3 reads CASSLGQGLGSTF. Written as DNA, the CDR3 is TGTGCCAGCAGTTTAGGACAGGGCCTCGGGAGCACCTTC.

The genes are TRBV7-3 and TRBJ2-3, with 9 bases fitting TRBD2. In germline, CDR1 is SGHTA, CDR2 FQGTGA. The CDR3 spans 15 residues. Trimming cost V 1 base and J 3 bases; bases outside gene matches: 2. The CDR3 DNA is TGTGCCAGCAGCTTAAGACTAGCGGCGACAGATACGCAGTATTTT. Translating gives CASSLRLAATDTQYF.

This chain connects TRBV5-1 to TRBJ1-5; weak D call: TRBD1 (5 bases). V was clipped by 5 bases and J by 5 bases, with 14 bases between them. Looked up from germline, CDR1 is SGHRS and CDR2 is YFSETQ. The CDR3 length is 14 residues. CDR3 amino acids: CASSYDGADQPQHF. DNA of the CDR3: TGCGCCAGCAGTTACGATGGGGCCGATCAGCCCCAGCATTTT.

The chain uses TRBV19 and TRBJ1-2; D possibly corresponds to TRBD1 (6 bases). The ends were cut back, 5 bases at V and 4 bases at J, with 11 bases in the middle. The length of the CDR3 is 13 residues. Germline V gene sequence: CDR1 LNHDA, CDR2 SQIVND (reference sequence). The chain's CDR3 is CASSLDRTYGYTF. DNA for the CDR3: TGTGCCAGTAGTTTGGACAGAACCTATGGCTACACCTTC.